The sample holds one count of the clone carrying this T cell receptor (beta chain). The target antigen is unknown. This entry belongs to a study of shared clonotypes between healthy human individuals. Study observations and caveats: Generation probabilities of non-shared clonotypes were lower (relative to those shared by all four donors).

Clones were read by immunoSEQ multiplex PCR, and TCRdb kept only the in-frame ones, dropping some. The sample records millions of clones, roughly 92% being singletons. The CDR3 extends over 16 amino acids. Looked up from germline, CDR1 is WNHNN and CDR2 is SYGVQD (reference sequence). V shed 7 bases and J 2 bases; nucleotides not matched to a gene: 11. The rearrangement links TRBV10-1 to TRBJ2-7, with 10 bases aligning to TRBD1. The clonotype was recovered from a man between 18 and 29 years old in good health. Sequenced sample: naive CD4+ T cells sorted from blood. Noted subset: CD45RA+ positively selected. CDR3 loop: CASNRRQGAKAYEQYF. The CDR3 DNA reads TGCGCCAGCAACAGAAGACAGGGGGCGAAAGCCTACGAGCAGTACTTC.